This T cell receptor (beta chain) comes out of a study of T-cell reconstitution after alpha-beta-depleted transplantation in children. Germline V gives CDR1 DFQATT, CDR2 SNEGSKA (reference sequence). The CDR3 contains 16 residues. Trimming took 3 bases from V and 6 from J, leaving 24 bases between them. Researchers prepared the TCRbeta library using unique molecular identifiers, the study reports. TCRdb passed the PCR reads through MiXCR, listing each CDR3 protein once. The profile shows over 400,000 distinct CDR3 sequences, approximately 13% of them singletons. The TCR was taken from a human donor who donated a stem cell graft to a child with combined immunodeficiency. The V call is TRBV20-1, the J call TRBJ2-7; maybe TRBD1 (6 bases). Source: PBMCs from the stem cell graft donor, taken from the stem cell graft. The CDR3 nucleotides read TGCAGTGCTAGGAGTATAACAGGGTCCTACGACGGCGAGCAGTACTTC. The encoded protein is CSARSITGSYDGEQYF.